This entry features one T cell receptor beta chain sequence. This clonotype was observed many times. Its antigen is still unknown. The record has no base qualities; no much larger clone is one base away. Healthy controls were blood bank volunteers in Maryland, USA. Libraries from unsorted PBMCs were made from 2 million PBMCs kept in RNAlater at -80 degrees C until RNA extraction. Peripheral blood was subjected to Ficoll-Hypaque density gradient centrifugation to isolate PBMCs, which were then cryopreserved in liquid nitrogen. Looking up the germline V gene (reference sequence) yields CDR1 DFQATT and CDR2 SNEGSKA. Inclusive of the bounding cysteine and phenylalanine, the CDR3 is 13 residues long. Only CDR3 DNA is held: 39 bases, read in frame from base 1. V lost 6 bases and J lost 1 base, and the count of bases not matched to a germline gene is 2. This sample is drawn from a study of neurological immune-mediated disorders (dated by TCRdb to about 2019). General notes on the study: Using UMI-based sequencing, the study compared peripheral blood TCR-beta repertoires from patients with HTLV-I-associated myelopathy (HAM/TSP), patients with multiple sclerosis, and healthy controls. The 90 to 120 TCR-beta libraries covered PBMC samples along with longitudinal samples, technical triplicates, and paired sorted CD4+ and CD8+ T-cell subsets. The cohort included 60 to 70 subjects: about 14 with HAM/TSP, approximately 34 with multiple sclerosis, and 20 healthy controls.

cDNA was synthesized by template-switch 5'RACE using a primer carrying a 10-nucleotide random unique molecular identifier by which each TCR transcript was tagged. Over 200 million TCR-beta sequences, covering 15-18 subjects, were produced in each sequencing run. The RNeasy kit was used to extract total RNA. TCR-beta VDJ regions were amplified with primers for the TCR constant region and the 5'RACE anchor, using the KAPA Real-time Library Amplification kit. A first PCR added sample indexes and Illumina adaptors, and a second PCR then raised library yield. After purification with Ampure beads, the TCR product of roughly 650 bp was size-selected on a 2% E-gel SizeSelection system. Library quality was checked on a Bioanalyzer, concentration was measured with Qubit, and libraries were quantified with the Kapa Library Quantification kit before pooling. Paired-end 2 x 150 bp sequencing of the libraries was performed on an Illumina HiSeq 2500. To increase sequence diversity, roughly 24-30% phiX was spiked into each library pool. The source study handled its data this way. The UMI-based MiGEC pipeline processed quality-filtered reads and removed over 80% of raw TCR sequences during error correction. VDJ genes were aligned to IMGT germline references, and each clonotype was defined by a unique CDR3 amino acid sequence together with V-J genes. Clonal expansion, Shannon diversity, and CDR3 relatedness (CalcPairwiseDistances, ClusterSamples) were evaluated with VDJtools, and phylogenetic trees were built with CLCbio workbench. Using coefficient-of-variation modelling across technical triplicates, the study counted a clone as expanded if it had at least 8 unique UMIs. TCRdb itself trimmed the public reads at Q25 with fastp, ran MiXCR and retained productive beta chains. Entries are consolidated by CDR3 protein sequence, retaining the most common genes and DNA. TCRdb's processing, not the authors', yielded these V and J calls. The sample table holds almost 30,000 distinct CDR3 sequences, of which 12% were seen once. Of the sample, 5% to 7.5% falls within the top ten clones.

On the study overall, not on this receptor specifically: No identical CDR3 amino acid sequences were shared among expanded clones across subjects, suggesting private TCR-beta repertoires in all groups. TCR clonal expansion was highest in HAM/TSP patients and lowest in MS patients, with MS patients falling below even healthy controls.

Input material: PBMCs. The V gene is TRBV20-1 and the J gene is TRBJ1-3, with 8 bases matching TRBD1. The receptor was derived from a woman in her sixties in good health. In nucleotides, the sequence is TGCAGTGCAAGACAGGGGTCTGGAAACACCATATATTTT. This gives the protein CSARQGSGNTIYF.